What follows are 25 T cell receptor beta chains derived from one specimen sequenced in a study of shared clonotypes between healthy human individuals. Assay used: immunoSEQ multiplex PCR; TCRdb lists only in-frame clones, some missing. This sample has around 2.3 million clones, with more than 90% found just once. The sequenced sample was naive CD4+ T cells sorted from blood. Indicated subset: CD45RA+ positively selected. The source of these receptors is a man aged 18 to 35 in good health.

J is TRBJ1-2 and V is TRBV6-5, with 7 bases lining up with TRBD1. Germline V gene data show CDR1 as MNHEY and CDR2 as SVGAGI. This CDR3 has 14 residues. V trimming: 6 bases; J trimming: 8 bases; junction bases outside the gene matches: 12. CDR3 DNA: TGTGCCAGCAGAGTGGGACAGCGCAATGGCGGCTACACCTTC. Its translation: CASRVGQRNGGYTF.

The chain recombines TRBV2 with TRBJ1-1; no reliable D call. Germline values: CDR1 SNHLY, CDR2 FYNNEI. V lost 5 bases, J lost 2 bases, and 3 bases lay in between. The CDR3 spans 11 residues. CDR3 region: CASSRNTEAFF. In nucleotides, the CDR3 is TGTGCCAGCAGTAGAAACACTGAAGCTTTCTTT. Combining the CDR3 with reference TRBV2 and TRBJ1-1 gives the whole variable domain EPEVTQTPSHQVTQMGQEVILRCVPISNHLYFYWYRQILGQKVEFLVSFYNNEISEKSEIFDDQFSVERPDGSNFTLKIRSTKLEDSAMYFCASSRNTEAFFGQGTRLTVV.

The chain is built from TRBV7-8 and TRBJ1-1, with D perhaps TRBD1 (5 bases). Germline CDR1 is SGHVS and CDR2 is FQNEAQ. V lost 1 base to trimming and J lost 0 bases, with 12 bases between them. The CDR3 has 16 amino acids. The CDR3 DNA is TGTGCCAGCAGCTTAGGCCCGGGGGGAATGAACACTGAAGCTTTCTTT. Translating it yields CASSLGPGGMNTEAFF.

This chain uses TRBV30 with TRBJ2-7; no firm D call. The CDR3 contains 12 residues. Trimming took 2 bases from V and 6 from J, leaving 11 bases between them. CDR1 and CDR2 (germline): GTSNPN, SVGIG (reference sequence). The CDR3 DNA reads TGTGCCTGGAGTCCTGGACGAGGCGAGCAGTACTTC. This gives the protein CAWSPGRGEQYF. Full variable domain (missing parts from reference TRBV30 and TRBJ2-7): SQTIHQWPATLVQPVGSPLSLECTVEGTSNPNLYWYRQAAGRGLQLLFYSVGIGQISSEVPQNLSASRPQDRQFILSSKKLLLSDSGFYLCAWSPGRGEQYFGPGTRLTVT.

This clone was recorded only once. This chain links TRBV5-6 with TRBJ2-5; D gene uncertain. V lost 5 bases and J lost 4, with 15 bases in between. Germline loops: CDR1 SGHDT, CDR2 YYEEEE. This CDR3 has 14 amino acids. CDR3 sequence reads: CASSQTWGLETQYF. The CDR3 nucleotides read TGTGCCAGCAGTCAGACTTGGGGTCTAGAGACCCAGTACTTC.

The chain joins TRBV4-3 to TRBJ2-2; possible D gene TRBD2, 6 bases. The germline V gene has CDR1 LGHNA and CDR2 YSLEER. V gave up 4 bases and J gave up 8 bases, with 23 bases separating them. This CDR3 contains 17 residues. DNA of the CDR3: TGCGCCAGCAGCCGGCGGGACTTCCTGATTGGTCCTGGGGAGCTGTTTTTT. Amino acid sequence: CASSRRDFLIGPGELFF.

The chain uses TRBV6-5 and TRBJ2-7, with 11 nucleotides matching TRBD2. Germline CDR1 MNHEY, CDR2 SVGAGI. J lost 4 bases, V lost 7 bases, and 9 bases had no gene match. The length of the CDR3 is 15 residues. CDR3 residues: CASTSGASGGYEQYF. The CDR3 DNA is TGTGCCAGCACCAGCGGAGCTAGCGGGGGGTACGAGCAGTACTTC.

The rearrangement links TRBV19 to TRBJ1-1, with TRBD1 matching 7 bases. The CDR3 contains 11 residues. CDR1 is LNHDA, CDR2 SQIVND, per germline (reference sequence). Trimming at V came to 5 bases and at J to 11 bases, leaving 5 bases not matched to a gene. CDR3 nucleotide sequence: TGTGCCAGTAGTCGACAGGGAGGCGCTTTCTTT. This sequence encodes CASSRQGGAFF.

The V call is TRBV15, the J call TRBJ2-5; D tentatively reads TRBD1 or TRBD2 (5 bases each). Germline-derived CDR1 and CDR2 are LNHNV and YYDKDF (reference sequence). This CDR3 has 17 amino acids. V was pared by 1 base and J by 4 bases, with 19 bases between. The DNA of the CDR3 is TGTGCCACCAGCAGAGGGGGGACCGGGTCTGGAAGAGAGACCCAGTACTTC. Protein: CATSRGGTGSGRETQYF.

The rearrangement links TRBV20-1 to TRBJ2-1; D gene unclear. CDR3 length: 11 amino acids. Trimming took off 6 bases at V and 5 bases at J, with 8 bases between the two ends. Germline values: CDR1 DFQATT, CDR2 SNEGSKA (reference sequence). The CDR3 sequence: CSADVHNEQFF. The CDR3 DNA reads TGCAGTGCGGACGTACACAATGAGCAGTTCTTC.

About this clone: The sample carries other DNA sequences with the same CDR3. This chain links TRBV5-1 with TRBJ2-5; TRBD1 or TRBD2 may be the D gene (5 bases each). V lost 0 bases and J lost 4, with 10 bases in between. In germline, CDR1 is SGHRS, CDR2 YFSETQ. The CDR3 has 14 residues. The CDR3 coding sequence is TGCGCCAGCAGCTTGGATTCGAGGGGAGAGACCCAGTACTTC. This gives the protein CASSLDSRGETQYF.

On this clone itself: Distinct nucleotide sequences in the sample also encode this CDR3. This chain joins TRBV29-1 and TRBJ2-5; 8 bases map to TRBD2. The CDR3 length is 11 residues. V lost 6 bases and J lost 5; bases outside the gene matches: 2. CDR1 is SQVTM and CDR2 is ANQGSEA in the germline V gene. CDR3 in amino acids: CSVGRGETQYF. The CDR3 bases are TGCAGCGTCGGGAGGGGGGAGACCCAGTACTTC.

This CDR3 is CASSSFKGPQETQYF. CDR3 sequence (DNA): TGTGCCAGCAGCTCCTTTAAGGGCCCGCAAGAGACCCAGTACTTC. The chain has TRBV11-2 and TRBJ2-5; no clear D gene. Trimming took 4 bases from V and 2 from J, leaving 14 bases between them. The V gene's germline CDR1 is SGHAT and CDR2 FQNNGV. The CDR3 sequence is 15 residues long.

The chain has TRBV18 and TRBJ2-7; 7 bases align to TRBD2. J was trimmed by 0 bases and V by 6 bases; bases with no gene match: 8. This CDR3 has 15 residues. Germline values: CDR1 KGHSH, CDR2 LQKENI. CDR3 in amino acids: CASSLGSGGSYEQYF. The CDR3, as DNA: TGTGCCAGCTCCCTTGGATCGGGAGGCTCCTACGAGCAGTACTTC.

J is TRBJ2-3 and V is TRBV18; 8 nucleotides line up with TRBD2. The CDR3 runs 16 residues. Germline V CDR1 and CDR2: KGHSH, LQKENI. Trimming took 2 bases from V and 3 from J; bases not matched to a gene: 7. As DNA, the CDR3 is TGTGCCAGCTCACCAGTAACGGGAGGGCCGACAGATACGCAGTATTTT. It encodes CASSPVTGGPTDTQYF. Looking up the rest from reference TRBV18 and TRBJ2-3 gives the full variable domain: NAGVMQNPRHLVRRRGQEARLRCSPMKGHSHVYWYRQLPEEGLKFMVYLQKENIIDESGMPKERFSAEFPKEGPSILRIQQVVRGDSAAYFCASSPVTGGPTDTQYFGPGTRLTVL.

This chain links TRBV10-3 with TRBJ1-5; 8 bases fit TRBD1. The CDR3 is made up of 17 amino acids. Germline trimming cut 3 bases from V and 6 bases from J; bases unmatched to any gene: 13. CDR1 is ENHRY, CDR2 SYGVKD, per germline. The CDR3 sequence: CAISDYGQGLSGQPQHF. The CDR3 DNA reads TGTGCCATCAGTGATTACGGACAGGGACTCTCGGGTCAGCCCCAGCATTTT.

The chain has TRBV28 and TRBJ1-5; tentative D call: TRBD1 (5 bases). The CDR3 covers 16 residues. The V end was cut by 7 bases, the J end by 1 base, with 17 bases between. Germline CDR1 is MDHEN and CDR2 is SYDVKM. This chain's CDR3 is CASTTSRGGSNQPQHF. CDR3 coding DNA: TGTGCCAGCACCACCTCGAGGGGCGGGAGCAATCAGCCCCAGCATTTT.

This rearrangement joins TRBV4-3 to TRBJ2-7; D may be TRBD2 (6 bases). Trimming shortened V by 1 base and J by 3 bases, and 13 bases separated the two germline ends. Germline V gene data show CDR1 as LGHNA and CDR2 as YSLEER. There are 15 residues in the CDR3. Here the CDR3 DNA reads TGCGCCAGCAGCCAAGCCGGGACTCAAAACTACGAGCAGTACTTC. This gives the protein CASSQAGTQNYEQYF.

Details on this clone: Other nucleotide sequences in the sample specify the same CDR3. This chain uses TRBV5-6 with TRBJ2-1, with D unresolved. Germline-derived CDR1 and CDR2 are SGHDT and YYEEEE. The CDR3 extends over 12 amino acids. Between the trimmed V and J ends, which lost 2 bases and 5 bases, there was a span of 5 bases. The CDR3 loop reads CASSLVDNEQFF. DNA for the CDR3: TGTGCCAGCAGCTTAGTCGACAATGAGCAGTTCTTC.

For this clone: At the DNA level, this CDR3 is encoded by other sequences in the same sample as well. The V and J genes are TRBV10-3 and TRBJ1-2; no clear D. Germline assignment: CDR1 ENHRY and CDR2 SYGVKD. This CDR3 region has 15 residues. Trimming removed 0 bases at V and 1 base at J, with 9 bases between. The CDR3 coding sequence is TGTGCCATCAGTGAGTCGGCGGGGAGTAACTATGGCTACACCTTC. Amino acids: CAISESAGSNYGYTF.

The rearrangement joins TRBV30 to TRBJ1-5; D gene ambiguous. The V gene's germline CDR1 is GTSNPN and CDR2 SVGIG (reference sequence). Trimming removed 0 bases from V and 9 bases from J, with 9 bases in between. The CDR3 has 12 residues. The CDR3 is CAWSVRGPPQHF. The CDR3 nucleotides read TGTGCCTGGAGTGTACGAGGTCCGCCCCAGCATTTT.

The chain recombines TRBV7-8 with TRBJ1-6, with D uncertain. Trimming removed 1 base from V and 14 bases from J, with 9 bases in between. This CDR3 region has 12 residues. The germline CDR1 and CDR2 sequences are SGHVS and FQNEAQ. This CDR3 reads CASSLVGSALHF. CDR3 nucleotide sequence: TGTGCCAGCAGCTTAGTGGGGTCAGCCCTCCACTTT.

The rearrangement joins TRBV6-1 to TRBJ2-7; tentatively, D is TRBD1 (6 bases). The V gene's germline CDR1 is MNHNS and CDR2 SASEGT. V was trimmed by 7 bases and J by 3 bases, leaving 16 bases between them. The CDR3 sequence is 14 residues long. The CDR3 bases are TGTGCCAGCAAAGAGGGGGTATGGGTCTACGAGCAGTACTTC. Its protein product is CASKEGVWVYEQYF.

The chain is built from TRBV5-1 and TRBJ2-7, with TRBD2 matching 8 bases. Losses at the gene ends were 4 bases for V and 6 bases for J; bases not matched to a gene: 9. The CDR3 has 14 residues. Germline assignment: CDR1 SGHRS and CDR2 YFSETQ. The CDR3 nucleotides read TGCGCCAGCAGCCCCGCCGGGACTAGTTCCGAGCAGTACTTC. It specifies CASSPAGTSSEQYF.

This clone was seen only once. The chain couples TRBV29-1 to TRBJ2-7; TRBD1 matches at 9 bases. Germline values: CDR1 SQVTM, CDR2 ANQGSEA. The junction had 8 bases not matched to a gene; V was cut back by 6 bases and J by 2 bases. The CDR3 sequence is 14 residues long. The CDR3, as DNA: TGCAGCGTCGATGCCGGGACAGGGACCTACGAGCAGTACTTC. This encodes CSVDAGTGTYEQYF.